The following is a TCR beta chain sequence with its context. As yet, its antigen is unknown. The repertoire was sequenced with immunoSEQ multiplex PCR; TCRdb's copy has only in-frame clones and lacks some. The profile shows about 22,000 clones, approximately 97% of them singletons. CDR1 and CDR2 (germline): SGHRS, YFSETQ. V was pared by 0 bases and J by 1 base, with 10 bases between. This CDR3 has 15 residues. This entry comes from a study of monozygotic twins with cystic fibrosis. Study at large: Libraries were built from approximately 3 micrograms of fragmented DNA using about 14 PCR cycles.

Study-wide findings and caveats: Nucleotide-identical clonotype sharing was significantly higher within monozygotic CF twin pairs than between unrelated CF individuals. Co-twins had the most similar V usage for 13 of 16 pairs, J for 8. Clonality was generally low (median approximately 0.0094), higher in the most severe patients.

The rearrangement links TRBV5-1 to TRBJ1-1; D is undetermined. Material: blood. This sequence was found in a girl aged 5-17 years with cystic fibrosis. In DNA, the CDR3 is TGCGCCAGCAGCTTGGCCCCCCAGTCGAACACTGAAGCTTTCTTT. Its protein is CASSLAPQSNTEAFF.